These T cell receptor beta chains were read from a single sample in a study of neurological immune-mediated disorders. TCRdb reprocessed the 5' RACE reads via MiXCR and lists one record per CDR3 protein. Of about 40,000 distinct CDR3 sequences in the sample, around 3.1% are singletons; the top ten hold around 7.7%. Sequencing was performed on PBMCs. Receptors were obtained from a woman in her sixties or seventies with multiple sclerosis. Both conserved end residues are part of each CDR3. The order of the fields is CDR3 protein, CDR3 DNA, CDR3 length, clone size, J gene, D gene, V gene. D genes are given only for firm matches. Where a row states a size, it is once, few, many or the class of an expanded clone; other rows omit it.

CDR3: CASSLEDRMNTEAFF
DNA: TGTGCCAGCAGCTTAGAGGACAGAATGAACACTGAAGCTTTCTTT
length: 15
size: many
J: TRBJ1-1
D: NA
V: TRBV7-8

CDR3: CASSQDRGQETQYF
DNA: TGTGCCAGCTCACAGGACAGGGGACAAGAGACCCAGTACTTC
length: 14
size: many
J: TRBJ2-5
D: TRBD1
V: TRBV18

CDR3: CASSYTRPGVAGTDTQYF
DNA: TGTGCCAGCAGTTACACTAGACCCGGGGTTGCCGGGACAGATACGCAGTATTTT
length: 18
size: many
J: TRBJ2-3
D: NA
V: TRBV6-5

CDR3: CASSQRGGGADTQYF
DNA: TGTGCCAGCAGCCAAAGAGGGGGGGGAGCAGATACGCAGTATTTT
length: 15
size: many
J: TRBJ2-3
D: NA
V: TRBV7-2

CDR3: CASSGPASNQPQHF
DNA: TGTGCCAGCAGTGGACCAGCGAGCAATCAGCCCCAGCATTTT
length: 14
size: many
J: TRBJ1-5
D: NA
V: TRBV25-1

CDR3: CASRDSGRTQYF
DNA: TGTGCCAGTCGGGACTCGGGGAGGACCCAGTACTTC
length: 12
size: many
J: TRBJ2-5
D: NA
V: TRBV2

CDR3: CASSSGTKEQYF
DNA: TGTGCCAGCAGTTCTGGGACCAAAGAGCAGTACTTC
length: 12
size: few
J: TRBJ2-7
D: NA
V: TRBV5-6

CDR3: CSTLAPTGELFF
DNA: TGCAGCACACTAGCGCCGACCGGGGAGCTGTTTTTT
length: 12
size: many
J: TRBJ2-2
D: TRBD2
V: TRBV29-1

CDR3: CASSLGLAGGDTQYF
DNA: TGTGCCAGCAGTTTAGGCCTAGCGGGGGGAGATACGCAGTATTTT
length: 15
size: many
J: TRBJ2-3
D: TRBD2
V: TRBV27

CDR3: CASSTSSDRGYLRGYTF
DNA: TGTGCCAGCTCAACTTCTTCGGACAGGGGTTATCTCCGTGGCTACACCTTC
length: 17
size: few
J: TRBJ1-2
D: TRBD1
V: TRBV18

CDR3: CASSSGVASTDTQYF
DNA: TGCGCCAGCAGCTCGGGGGTAGCTAGCACAGATACGCAGTATTTT
length: 15
size: many
J: TRBJ2-3
D: NA
V: TRBV5-1

CDR3: CASSWTGSGANVLTF
DNA: TGCGCCAGCAGCTGGACAGGTTCTGGGGCCAACGTCCTGACTTTC
length: 15
size: many
J: TRBJ2-6
D: TRBD1
V: TRBV5-1

CDR3: CSASPGQGTYNEQFF
DNA: TGCAGTGCCTCGCCGGGACAGGGTACCTACAATGAGCAGTTCTTC
length: 15
size: many
J: TRBJ2-1
D: TRBD1
V: TRBV20-1

CDR3: CSARQVKGGRDTQYF
DNA: TGCAGTGCTAGACAGGTTAAGGGGGGCCGGGATACGCAGTATTTT
length: 15
size: many
J: TRBJ2-3
D: NA
V: TRBV20-1

CDR3: CASSLANAVTDYGYTF
DNA: TGCGCCAGCAGCTTGGCCAACGCGGTGACTGACTATGGCTACACCTTC
length: 16
size: many
J: TRBJ1-2
D: NA
V: TRBV5-1

CDR3: CASRNQAGSTDTQYF
DNA: TGTGCCAGCAGAAACCAAGCGGGTAGCACAGATACGCAGTATTTT
length: 15
size: many
J: TRBJ2-3
D: NA
V: TRBV6-6

CDR3: CASSESQEAGELFF
DNA: TGTGCCAGCAGTGAATCGCAGGAGGCCGGGGAGCTGTTTTTT
length: 14
size: many
J: TRBJ2-2
D: NA
V: TRBV6-4

CDR3: CAISEAGLAGSEQYF
DNA: TGTGCCATCAGTGAGGCCGGTCTAGCGGGGTCCGAGCAGTACTTC
length: 15
size: many
J: TRBJ2-7
D: TRBD2
V: TRBV10-3

CDR3: CASKRDSNEKLFF
DNA: TGCGCCAGCAAGAGGGACTCTAATGAAAAACTGTTTTTT
length: 13
size: many
J: TRBJ1-4
D: NA
V: TRBV5-1

CDR3: CAARPGQPYGYTF
DNA: TGTGCCGCCCGTCCGGGGCAGCCCTATGGCTACACCTTC
length: 13
size: many
J: TRBJ1-2
D: NA
V: TRBV28

CDR3: CASSLVAASTDTQYF
DNA: TGCGCCAGCAGCTTGGTTGCAGCTAGCACAGATACGCAGTATTTT
length: 15
size: many
J: TRBJ2-3
D: NA
V: TRBV5-1

CDR3: CAISGRTDEAFF
DNA: TGTGCCATCAGTGGAAGGACAGATGAAGCTTTCTTT
length: 12
size: many
J: TRBJ1-1
D: NA
V: TRBV10-3

CDR3: CASSRGAGETEAFF
DNA: TGCGCCAGCAGCCGTGGTGCGGGGGAGACTGAAGCTTTCTTT
length: 14
size: many
J: TRBJ1-1
D: NA
V: TRBV5-1

CDR3: CASSLDLYEQYF
DNA: TGTGCCAGCAGCTTAGACCTCTACGAGCAGTACTTC
length: 12
size: many
J: TRBJ2-7
D: NA
V: TRBV7-9

CDR3: CASSITLTLPYNSPLHF
DNA: TGTGCCAGTAGTATAACGTTGACCTTACCCTATAATTCACCCCTCCACTTT
length: 17
size: NA
J: TRBJ1-6
D: NA
V: TRBV19